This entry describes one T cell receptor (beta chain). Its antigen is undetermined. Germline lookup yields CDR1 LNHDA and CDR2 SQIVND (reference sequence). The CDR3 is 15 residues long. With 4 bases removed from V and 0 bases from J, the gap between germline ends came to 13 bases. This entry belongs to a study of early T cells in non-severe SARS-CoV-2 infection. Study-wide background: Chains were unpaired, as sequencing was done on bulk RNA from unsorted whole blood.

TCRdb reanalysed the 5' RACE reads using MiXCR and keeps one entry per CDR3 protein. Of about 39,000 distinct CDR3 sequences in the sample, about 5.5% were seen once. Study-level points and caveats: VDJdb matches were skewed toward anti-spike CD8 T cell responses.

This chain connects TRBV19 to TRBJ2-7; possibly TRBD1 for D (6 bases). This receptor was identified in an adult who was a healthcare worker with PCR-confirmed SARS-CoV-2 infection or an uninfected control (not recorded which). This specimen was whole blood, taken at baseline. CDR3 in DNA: TGTGCCAGTAGTACCACAGGGAGTTTCTCCTACGAGCAGTACTTC. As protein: CASSTTGSFSYEQYF.